Shown below are 23 T cell receptor beta chains from a single sample sequenced in a study of blood T cells in healthy people across ages. Primers used in a second PCR of roughly 7 to 12 cycles were a sample-barcoded 5' primer and a J-beta primer mix. TCRdb redid the calling of the 5' RACE reads with MiXCR, one entry per CDR3 protein. The sample comprises 1.5 million to 2 million distinct CDR3 sequences, 28% of which are singletons, and 7% to 9% rests with the top ten. Sequenced sample: blood. The receptor source for this set is a woman aged 25 to 39 in good health.

This clonotype occurred a few times. Germline is not matched at one junction end, which may reflect a read error. This chain joins TRBV7-2 and TRBJ2-4; 8 nucleotides line up with TRBD1. Germline CDR1 is SGHTA and CDR2 is FQGNSA. This CDR3 has 14 residues. The CDR3 here is CASSYEQGDHIQYF. Here the CDR3 DNA reads TGTGCTAGCAGCTACGAACAGGGGGACCACATTCAGTACTTC.

This clonotype was seen a few times. The gene calls are TRBV5-1 and TRBJ2-5; 8 bases are shared with TRBD2. CDR3 length: 16 residues. The J segment lost 2 bases and the V segment lost 1 base, leaving 7 bases of the junction unmatched. Looked up from germline, CDR1 is SGHRS and CDR2 is YFSETQ. Here the CDR3 reads CASSLSFQRGQETQYF. CDR3 nucleotides: TGCGCCAGCAGCTTGTCTTTCCAGCGGGGGCAAGAGACCCAGTACTTC.

The chain is built from TRBV3-1 and TRBJ1-2; D unclear. In germline, CDR1 is LGHDT, CDR2 YNNKEL (reference sequence). The CDR3 is made up of 12 amino acids. The V end lost 4 bases, the J end lost 10 bases, and 13 bases lay between the germline ends. This chain's CDR3 is CASSRSVGFYTF. CDR3 coding DNA: TGTGCCAGCAGCCGAAGCGTTGGGTTCTACACCTTC.

V and J are TRBV14 and TRBJ2-7, with D unresolved. Germline values: CDR1 SGHDN, CDR2 FVKESK. CDR3 size: 12 residues. V lost 2 bases and J lost 12, with 14 bases in between. The CDR3 region has the DNA TGTGCCAGCAGCCAAAGCCTAGAGACCCCGTACTTC. It encodes CASSQSLETPYF. Supplemented by reference TRBV14 and TRBJ2-7, the full variable domain reads EAGVTQFPSHSVIEKGQTVTLRCDPISGHDNLYWYRRVMGKEIKFLLHFVKESKQDESGMPNNRFLAERTGGTYSTLKVQPAELEDSGVYFCASSQSLETPYFGPGTRLTVT.

The CDR3 DNA reads TGCAGCGTTCAAACACTAGCGGGGGTCACAGATACGCAGTATTTT. Protein product: CSVQTLAGVTDTQYF. The V and J genes are TRBV29-1 and TRBJ2-3; 11 bases agree with TRBD2. In germline, CDR1 is SQVTM, CDR2 ANQGSEA. V lost 5 bases, J lost 2 bases, and 6 bases stayed unmatched. This CDR3 has 15 residues.

The J gene is TRBJ2-3, the V gene TRBV7-2; a possible D gene is TRBD1 (7 bases). The CDR3 is 14 residues long. The V end was cut by 5 bases, the J end by 5 bases, with 14 bases between. Germline V CDR1 and CDR2: SGHTA, FQGNSA. CDR3 region: CASSPRGVKDTQYF. The CDR3 DNA sequence: TGTGCCAGCAGCCCCAGGGGGGTGAAAGATACGCAGTATTTT. Based on the CDR3 plus reference TRBV7-2 and TRBJ2-3, the full variable domain is GAGVSQSPSNKVTEKGKDVELRCDPISGHTALYWYRQSLGQGLEFLIYFQGNSAPDKSGLPSDRFSAERTGGSVSTLTIQRTQQEDSAVYLCASSPRGVKDTQYFGPGTRLTVL.

This clonotype was seen at least ten times. The gene calls are TRBV20-1 and TRBJ2-7; D gene uncertain. Trimming pared 0 bases from V and 2 bases from J, leaving 14 bases between. The germline gives CDR1 DFQATT, CDR2 SNEGSKA (reference sequence). CDR3 length: 15 residues. DNA for the CDR3: TGCAGTGCTAGAGATCGAGGCAGGTCAGCCTACGAGCAGTACTTC. Translation: CSARDRGRSAYEQYF.

V gene TRBV29-1 combines with J gene TRBJ2-5, with a possible D match to TRBD2 (5 bases). The V gene lost 6 bases and the J gene lost 2 bases, with 25 bases spanning the gap. The CDR3 loop spans 17 amino acids. CDR1 SQVTM and CDR2 ANQGSEA come from the germline V gene. DNA for the CDR3: TGCAGCGTCTCGGGATCTGAAAACTCGGGTTGGCAAGAGACCCAGTACTTC. Encoded protein: CSVSGSENSGWQETQYF. Full variable domain (missing parts from reference TRBV29-1 and TRBJ2-5): SAVISQKPSRDICQRGTSLTIQCQVDSQVTMMFWYRQQPGQSLTLIATANQGSEATYESGFVIDKFPISRPNLTFSTLTVSNMSPEDSSIYLCSVSGSENSGWQETQYFGPGTRLLVL.

This chain links TRBV12-3 or TRBV12-4 with TRBJ2-7, with no clear D. V gave up 5 bases and J gave up 5 bases, with 10 bases separating them. This CDR3 comprises 12 residues. The CDR3: CASSPGPNEQYF. CDR3 bases: TGTGCCAGCAGTCCCGGGCCGAACGAGCAGTACTTC.

V usage is TRBV12-3 or TRBV12-4 and J usage is TRBJ2-3, with 9 bases that match TRBD2. V lost 6 bases, J lost 4 bases, and 8 bases stayed unmatched. The CDR3 has 15 amino acids. The DNA for the CDR3 is TGTGCCAGCAGCATGGGCGGGAGGGGATCAGATACGCAGTATTTT. Amino acid sequence: CASSMGGRGSDTQYF.

The chain employs TRBV11-1 and TRBJ2-7; TRBD1 aligns across 8 bases. Germline V lookup: CDR1 SGHAT, CDR2 FQDESV (reference sequence). The V and J ends lost 2 bases and 2 bases, in that order; junction bases with no gene match: 5. There are 15 residues in the CDR3. The CDR3 DNA follows: TGTGCCAGCAGCTTACGGCCCAGGGGGCCCTACGAGCAGTACTTC. Residues: CASSLRPRGPYEQYF.

This chain links TRBV20-1 with TRBJ2-1, with 9 bases matching TRBD1. After removal of 6 bases from V and 4 bases from J, the junction contained 10 bases not matched to a gene. The germline V gene has CDR1 DFQATT and CDR2 SNEGSKA (reference sequence). The CDR3 consists of 15 residues. For the CDR3, the DNA is TGCAGTGCCCCCCGACAGGGGGAGGTTTACAATGAGCAGTTCTTC. Translation: CSAPRQGEVYNEQFF.

This clonotype has a handful of counts. The chain couples TRBV11-2 to TRBJ2-2; D tentatively fits TRBD1 or TRBD2 (6 bases each). CDR3 size: 15 residues. Trimming took 8 bases from V and 6 from J, leaving 19 bases between them. Germline CDR1 reads SGHAT; CDR2 reads FQNNGV. The CDR3 DNA reads as TGTGCCAGCCTGTGGGGGGCGACTATTCCCGGGGAGCTGTTTTTT. Protein: CASLWGATIPGELFF. The full variable domain, with the rest looked up from reference TRBV11-2 and TRBJ2-2, is EAGVAQSPRYKIIEKRQSVAFWCNPISGHATLYWYQQILGQGPKLLIQFQNNGVVDDSQLPKDRFSAERLKGVDSTLKIQPAKLEDSAVYLCASLWGATIPGELFFGEGSRLTVL.

This clonotype has only a few counts. The rearrangement links TRBV29-1 to TRBJ2-7; TRBD2 aligns across 8 bases. The length of the CDR3 is 11 residues. Germline loops: CDR1 SQVTM, CDR2 ANQGSEA. Germline trimming cut 8 bases from V and 6 bases from J; bases unmatched to any gene: 6. The DNA of the CDR3 is TGCAGCACGGGGACTAGTCTCGAGCAGTACTTC. This gives the protein CSTGTSLEQYF.

A note on this clonotype: A much larger clonotype is one base distant, so this may be a read error. The J gene is TRBJ1-2, the V gene TRBV7-2; 7 nucleotides agree with TRBD1. Germline CDR1 reads SGHTA; CDR2 reads FQGNSA. Germline trimming cut 4 bases from V and 10 bases from J; bases unmatched to any gene: 6. The length of the CDR3 is 12 residues. CDR3 DNA sequence: TGTGCCAGCAGCTCGACAGGGTCTGACTACACCTTC. This codes for CASSSTGSDYTF.

The chain has TRBV7-2 and TRBJ2-7; perhaps TRBD1 as D (5 bases). V was shortened by 5 bases and J by 3 bases, with 14 bases between the two germline ends. CDR3 size: 14 residues. Germline V CDR1 and CDR2: SGHTA, FQGNSA. CDR3 DNA sequence: TGTGCCAGCAGCCGGATAGGGCAGGGCTACGAGCAGTACTTC. This encodes CASSRIGQGYEQYF.

This clonotype was counted between two and nine times. The chain is built from TRBV20-1 and TRBJ2-7; D is ambiguous. The V gene lost 1 base and the J gene lost 5 bases, with 12 bases spanning the gap. Germline-derived CDR1 and CDR2 are DFQATT and SNEGSKA (reference sequence). The CDR3 length is 13 residues. CDR3 coding DNA: TGCAGTGCTAGAGGGACCACCACGGACGAGCAGTACTTC. Encoded protein: CSARGTTTDEQYF.

Ten or more counts support this clonotype. This chain joins TRBV7-9 and TRBJ1-1; D is undetermined. The CDR3 totals 13 residues. Trimming removed 6 bases from V and 1 base from J, with 9 bases in between. Germline CDR1 SEHNR, CDR2 FQNEAQ (reference sequence). In DNA, the CDR3 is TGTGCCAGCAGGACCGCAGGGAACACTGAAGCTTTCTTT. It translates to CASRTAGNTEAFF.

The CDR3 protein is CASSPQPGQGTEQYF. The CDR3 bases are TGTGCCAGCAGCCCACAGCCGGGACAGGGTACAGAGCAGTACTTC. The chain recombines TRBV3-1 with TRBJ2-5, with TRBD1 identical over 9 bases. Germline values: CDR1 LGHDT, CDR2 YNNKEL (reference sequence). This CDR3 spans 15 amino acids. V lost 4 bases and J lost 11; bases outside the gene matches: 14.

At least ten counts were recorded for this clonotype. The J gene is TRBJ1-1, the V gene TRBV4-3; weak D call: TRBD1 (6 bases). Trimming cost V 4 bases and J 8 bases, with 20 bases left between them. CDR3 length equals 15 residues. The V gene's germline CDR1 is LGHNA and CDR2 YSLEER. The CDR3 bases are TGCGCCAGCAGCCCCGCCGGGGGGCGGACGACAGAAGCTTTCTTT. Its translation is CASSPAGGRTTEAFF.

This clonotype was recorded once. This CDR3 reads CATSRGLMSTDTQYF. CDR3 DNA sequence: TGTGCCACCAGCAGAGGACTAATGAGTACAGATACGCAGTATTTT. The gene calls are TRBV15 and TRBJ2-3; D is possibly TRBD2 (5 bases). This CDR3 is built from 15 residues. Deletions cut 1 base from V and 3 bases from J, with 11 bases between. In germline, CDR1 is LNHNV, CDR2 YYDKDF (reference sequence).

This clonotype was seen a few times. Being one base from a much bigger clone, this may be a read error. This sequence joins TRBV4-3 and TRBJ2-4; D may be TRBD2 (5 bases). The CDR3 has 13 residues. The germline V gene encodes CDR1 LGHNA and CDR2 YSLEER. V was trimmed by 4 bases and J by 13 bases, leaving 17 bases between them. For the CDR3, the DNA is TGCGCCAGCAGCCCTACGGCGACGGGGAAGCAGTACTTC. Translating gives CASSPTATGKQYF.

This clonotype was seen only a few times. J is TRBJ2-7 and V is TRBV7-6, with TRBD2 matching 7 bases. V was clipped by 1 base and J by 3 bases; unmatched bases: 6. This CDR3 region has 15 residues. Per the germline V gene, CDR1 is SGHVS and CDR2 is FNYEAQ. CDR3 in amino acids: CASSLGAGDFYEQYF. CDR3 coding DNA: TGTGCCAGCAGCTTAGGTGCGGGGGACTTCTACGAGCAGTACTTC.